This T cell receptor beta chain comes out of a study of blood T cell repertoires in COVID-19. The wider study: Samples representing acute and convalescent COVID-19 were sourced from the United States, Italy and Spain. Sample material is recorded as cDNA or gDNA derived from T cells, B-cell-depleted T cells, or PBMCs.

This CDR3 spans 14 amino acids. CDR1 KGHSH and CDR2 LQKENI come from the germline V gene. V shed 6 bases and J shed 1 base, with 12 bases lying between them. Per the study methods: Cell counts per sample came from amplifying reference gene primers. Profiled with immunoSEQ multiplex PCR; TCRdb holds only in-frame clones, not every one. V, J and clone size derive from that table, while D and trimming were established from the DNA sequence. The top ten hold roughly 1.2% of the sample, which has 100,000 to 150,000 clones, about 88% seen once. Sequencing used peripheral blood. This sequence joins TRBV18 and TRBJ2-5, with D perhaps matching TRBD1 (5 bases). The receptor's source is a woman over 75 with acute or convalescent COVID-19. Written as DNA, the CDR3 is TGTGCCAGCTCTAACCGTAGGGGCCAAGAGACCCAGTACTTC. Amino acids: CASSNRRGQETQYF. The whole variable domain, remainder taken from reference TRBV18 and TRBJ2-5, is NAGVMQNPRHLVRRRGQEARLRCSPMKGHSHVYWYRQLPEEGLKFMVYLQKENIIDESGMPKERFSAEFPKEGPSILRIQQVVRGDSAAYFCASSNRRGQETQYFGPGTRLLVL.